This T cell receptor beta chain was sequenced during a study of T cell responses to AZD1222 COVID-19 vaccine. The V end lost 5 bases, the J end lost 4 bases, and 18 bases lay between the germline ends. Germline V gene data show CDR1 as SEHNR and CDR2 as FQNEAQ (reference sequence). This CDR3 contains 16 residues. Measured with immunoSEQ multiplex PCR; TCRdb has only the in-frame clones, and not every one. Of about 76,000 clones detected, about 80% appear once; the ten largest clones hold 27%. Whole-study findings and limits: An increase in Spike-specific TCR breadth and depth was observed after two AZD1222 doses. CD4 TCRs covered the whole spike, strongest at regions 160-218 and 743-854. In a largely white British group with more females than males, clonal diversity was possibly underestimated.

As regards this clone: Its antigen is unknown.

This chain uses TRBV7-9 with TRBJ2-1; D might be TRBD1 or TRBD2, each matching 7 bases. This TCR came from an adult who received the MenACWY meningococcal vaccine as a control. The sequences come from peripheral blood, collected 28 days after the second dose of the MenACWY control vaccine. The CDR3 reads CASSPGGTAHYNEQFF. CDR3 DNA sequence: TGTGCCAGCAGCCCCGGGGGGACAGCCCATTACAATGAGCAGTTCTTC. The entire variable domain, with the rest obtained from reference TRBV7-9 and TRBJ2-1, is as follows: DTGVSQNPRHKITKRGQNVTFRCDPISEHNRLYWYRQTLGQGPEFLTYFQNEAQLEKSRLLSDRFSAERPKGSFSTLEIQRTEQGDSAMYLCASSPGGTAHYNEQFFGPGTRLTVL.